This passage covers 28 T cell receptor beta chains from one sample sequenced in a study of identical twins. Each CDR3 protein is one row after TCRdb ran MiXCR on the 5' RACE reads. The sample includes about 530,000 distinct CDR3 sequences, nearly 15% of them seen just once. These data also formed part of another study, on yellow fever vaccine responses in identical twins.

The material sequenced was CD4+ T cells sorted from blood. The origin of the receptors is a woman younger than 30 in good health.

The chain joins TRBV15 to TRBJ2-6; tentative D call: TRBD2 (5 bases). This CDR3 contains 16 residues. Trimming removed 3 bases at V and 0 bases at J, with 9 bases between. Germline loops: CDR1 LNHNV, CDR2 YYDKDF (reference sequence). The CDR3 bases are TGTGCCACCAGCAGCTACGGGGACTCTGGGGCCAACGTCCTGACTTTC. This gives the protein CATSSYGDSGANVLTF.

The chain is built from TRBV5-5 and TRBJ2-2; the D is unclear. V gave up 2 bases and J gave up 0 bases, with 17 bases separating them. The V gene's germline CDR1 is SGHKS and CDR2 YYEKEE (reference sequence). CDR3 length equals 18 residues. The CDR3 DNA reads TGTGCCAGCAGCTTAGCCTCCCTAGGATCAGCGAACACCGGGGAGCTGTTTTTT. The encoded protein is CASSLASLGSANTGELFF.

The gene calls are TRBV2 and TRBJ1-2, with D tentatively TRBD1 (5 bases). CDR3 length: 13 amino acids. Looked up from germline, CDR1 is SNHLY and CDR2 is FYNNEI. Trimming took 6 bases from V and 2 from J, leaving 10 bases between them. CDR3: CASRADNNYGYTF. CDR3 bases: TGTGCCAGCAGGGCGGACAACAACTATGGCTACACCTTC.

There are many counts of this clonotype. The chain recombines TRBV5-1 with TRBJ2-1; D perhaps matches TRBD2 (6 bases). V was shortened by 0 bases and J by 2 bases, with 9 bases between the two germline ends. In germline, CDR1 is SGHRS, CDR2 YFSETQ. The CDR3 is 15 amino acids. The DNA of the CDR3 is TGCGCCAGCAGCTTGGGTAGCGGACCCTACAATGAGCAGTTCTTC. Amino acid sequence: CASSLGSGPYNEQFF.

This chain uses TRBV12-3 or TRBV12-4 with TRBJ1-1; tentatively, D is TRBD1 (6 bases). CDR3 size: 13 residues. V shed 1 base and J shed 6 bases, with 9 bases lying between them. CDR3 protein: CASSLGQVAEAFF. In nucleotides, the CDR3 is TGTGCCAGCAGTTTAGGACAGGTGGCTGAAGCTTTCTTT.

The chain couples TRBV29-1 to TRBJ2-7; tentatively, D is TRBD2 (6 bases). The germline gives CDR1 SQVTM, CDR2 ANQGSEA. This CDR3 comprises 11 residues. Between the trimmed V and J ends, which lost 4 bases and 9 bases, there was a span of 13 bases. Here the CDR3 reads CSVGGVRGQYF. DNA of the CDR3: TGCAGCGTTGGCGGGGTCCGTGGGCAGTACTTC.

The rearrangement links TRBV27 to TRBJ2-7; maybe TRBD2 (6 bases). The V end lost 7 bases, the J end lost 0 bases, and 13 bases lay between the germline ends. Germline CDR1 and CDR2: MNHEY and SMNVEV (reference sequence). The CDR3 runs to 14 residues. CDR3 nucleotides: TGTGCCAGCAAACCGGGACTCGACTCCTACGAGCAGTACTTC. It yields the protein CASKPGLDSYEQYF.

The V gene is TRBV18, the J gene TRBJ2-5; 9 bases are shared with TRBD2. V gave up 1 base and J gave up 0 bases; unmatched junction bases: 3. This CDR3 has 16 residues. Germline V CDR1 and CDR2: KGHSH, LQKENI. For the CDR3, the DNA is TGTGCCAGCTCACCACTACGACTAGCGGACCAAGAGACCCAGTACTTC. Translated, it gives CASSPLRLADQETQYF.

The gene calls are TRBV5-1 and TRBJ2-7; D is undetermined. Per germline, CDR1 SGHRS and CDR2 YFSETQ. This CDR3 has 15 residues. V was shortened by 3 bases and J by 1 base, with 14 bases between the two germline ends. DNA of the CDR3: TGCGCCAGCAGCTCGTGGACCAACGAATCCTACGAGCAGTACGTC. It codes for CASSSWTNESYEQYV.

The J gene is TRBJ2-7, the V gene TRBV18, with 8 bases that match TRBD1. CDR1 and CDR2 from the germline V gene are KGHSH and LQKENI. V was pared by 6 bases and J by 1 base, with 5 bases of the junction left unmatched. The CDR3 extends over 14 amino acids. In nucleotides, the CDR3 is TGTGCCAGCTCTACCGGGACAGGTTCCTACGAGCAGTACGTC. It specifies CASSTGTGSYEQYV.

This clonotype has just a few counts. The chain couples TRBV24-1 to TRBJ2-1; 9 bases fit TRBD1. The V gene end was trimmed by 5 bases and the J gene end by 7 bases; junction bases not matched to a gene: 11. The germline gives CDR1 KGHDR, CDR2 SFDVKD. This CDR3 has 16 amino acids. The CDR3 spells CATSAPPGQGSNEQFF. The CDR3 region has the DNA TGTGCCACCAGTGCCCCCCCGGGACAGGGCAGTAATGAGCAGTTCTTC.

V and J are TRBV29-1 and TRBJ2-7; D gene ambiguous. CDR3 size: 13 residues. Trimming took 7 bases from V and 0 from J, leaving 13 bases between them. Per the germline V gene, CDR1 is SQVTM and CDR2 is ANQGSEA. This CDR3 reads CSGLTGSSYEQYF. The DNA for the CDR3 is TGCAGCGGTTTGACGGGCAGCTCCTACGAGCAGTACTTC.

The chain carries TRBV12-3 or TRBV12-4 and TRBJ1-2, with 7 bases matching TRBD1. V lost 6 bases and J lost 7; bases outside the gene matches: 8. The CDR3 totals 13 residues. The CDR3 DNA is TGTGCCAGCAGGTCGTACAGGGGAGGTGGCTACACCTTC. Translation gives CASRSYRGGGYTF.

V is TRBV6-5 and J is TRBJ2-5; TRBD2 matches 10 bases. Germline lookup yields CDR1 MNHEY and CDR2 SVGAGI. The CDR3 is 17 amino acids. J was trimmed by 5 bases and V by 1 base; bases with no gene match: 10. This chain's CDR3 is CASSYFRDSGRRETQYF. CDR3 bases: TGTGCCAGCAGTTACTTCCGGGATAGCGGGAGGAGGGAGACCCAGTACTTC.

This clonotype showed up just a few times. This chain's CDR3 is CSASRVANTGELFF. The CDR3 coding sequence is TGCAGTGCCTCCCGGGTCGCGAACACCGGGGAGCTGTTTTTT. The J gene is TRBJ2-2, the V gene TRBV20-1; unclear D gene. The germline gives CDR1 DFQATT, CDR2 SNEGSKA (reference sequence). This CDR3 contains 14 residues. Trimming shortened V by 6 bases and J by 0 bases, and 11 bases separated the two germline ends.

The chain has TRBV29-1 and TRBJ2-1, with 7 bases lining up with TRBD2. The CDR3 totals 15 residues. Germline V gives CDR1 SQVTM, CDR2 ANQGSEA. The J segment lost 4 bases and the V segment lost 3 bases, leaving 9 bases of the junction unmatched. The CDR3 spells CSVEKYGGGYNEQFF. The CDR3 nucleotides are TGCAGCGTTGAGAAGTATGGGGGGGGATACAATGAGCAGTTCTTC.

The CDR3 sequence: CASSQRRLADYNEQFF. Here the CDR3 DNA reads TGTGCCAGCAGCCAACGAAGACTAGCGGACTACAATGAGCAGTTCTTC. V is TRBV14 and J is TRBJ2-1, with 9 positions matching TRBD2. The J segment lost 3 bases and the V segment lost 2 bases, leaving 5 bases of the junction unmatched. The germline gives CDR1 SGHDN, CDR2 FVKESK. The CDR3 contains 16 residues.

V is TRBV18 and J is TRBJ2-1, with 12 bases fitting TRBD2. Germline CDR1 KGHSH, CDR2 LQKENI. This CDR3 region has 20 residues. The V and J ends lost 3 bases and 0 bases, in that order; junction bases with no gene match: 12. CDR3 amino acids: CASSPLSLAGGRRSYNEQFF. CDR3 DNA: TGTGCCAGCTCACCCTTGAGTCTAGCGGGAGGGCGACGCTCCTACAATGAGCAGTTCTTC.

This clonotype has only a few counts. This rearrangement joins TRBV27 to TRBJ1-3; maybe TRBD1 (5 bases). Germline assignment: CDR1 MNHEY and CDR2 SMNVEV (reference sequence). The CDR3 covers 14 residues. V lost 5 bases to trimming and J lost 3 bases, with 11 bases between them. In DNA, the CDR3 is TGTGCCAGCAGTCCCGGGACGAGTGGAAACACCATATATTTT. Amino acids: CASSPGTSGNTIYF.

The chain combines TRBV11-2 with TRBJ2-3; D unclear. Trimming removed 6 bases at V and 0 bases at J, with 19 bases between. Germline lookup yields CDR1 SGHAT and CDR2 FQNNGV. The CDR3 covers 17 residues. The CDR3 is CASRSLVRSYSTDTQYF. CDR3 sequence (DNA): TGTGCCAGCAGATCACTCGTTCGTAGCTACAGCACAGATACGCAGTATTTT.

In nucleotides, the CDR3 is TGCGCCAGCAGCCTCCTGACTAGCGGGGGGGCCCTCCAGGGAGAGACCCAGTACTTC. Its translation is CASSLLTSGGALQGETQYF. The chain joins TRBV5-1 to TRBJ2-5; 14 bases are shared with TRBD2. Looked up from germline, CDR1 is SGHRS and CDR2 is YFSETQ. The CDR3 sequence is 19 residues long. Germline trimming cut 4 bases from V and 4 bases from J; bases unmatched to any gene: 15. Combining the CDR3 with reference TRBV5-1 and TRBJ2-5 gives the whole variable domain KAGVTQTPRYLIKTRGQQVTLSCSPISGHRSVSWYQQTPGQGLQFLFEYFSETQRNKGNFPGRFSGRQFSNSRSEMNVSTLELGDSALYLCASSLLTSGGALQGETQYFGPGTRLLVL.

This clonotype occurred a few times. The chain carries TRBV12-3 or TRBV12-4 and TRBJ1-2; 7 bases are a match to TRBD1. The CDR3 is made up of 15 amino acids. J gave up 3 bases and V 7 bases, and 11 bases lay outside the gene matches. The CDR3 nucleotides are TGTGCCAGCACCCCGACCGACAGGGATTACTATGGCTACACCTTC. Translation: CASTPTDRDYYGYTF.

This clonotype was counted many times. V usage is TRBV12-3 or TRBV12-4 and J usage is TRBJ1-4, with D possibly TRBD1 on 5 matching bases. V dropped 6 bases and J dropped 1 base, with 9 bases sitting between them. This CDR3 has 14 amino acids. CDR3 region: CASSQRGTNEKLFF. The CDR3 DNA reads TGTGCCAGCAGCCAAAGGGGAACTAATGAAAAACTGTTTTTT.

The CDR3 spells CASSSNTAGTDTQYF. The CDR3 DNA reads as TGCGCCAGCAGTTCTAATACAGCCGGCACAGATACGCAGTATTTT. The chain recombines TRBV5-1 with TRBJ2-3; D gene ambiguous. CDR1 is SGHRS, CDR2 YFSETQ, per germline. The CDR3 consists of 15 residues. Deletions cut 5 bases from V and 1 base from J, with 14 bases between.

This rearrangement joins TRBV12-3 or TRBV12-4 to TRBJ1-6; D uncertain. V gave up 7 bases and J gave up 6 bases, with 16 bases separating them. The length of the CDR3 is 15 residues. In DNA form, the CDR3 reads TGTGCCAGCACCCCGACCGGGATCTCTAATTCACCCCTCCACTTT. This encodes CASTPTGISNSPLHF.

This chain uses TRBV28 with TRBJ2-5; D is possibly TRBD1 (6 bases). V lost 6 bases to trimming and J lost 5 bases, with 25 bases between them. Germline V lookup: CDR1 MDHEN, CDR2 SYDVKM. The CDR3 sequence is 17 residues long. The CDR3 coding sequence is TGTGCCAGCAGACAAAACAGGGTCCGGGGATTAGGGGAGACCCAGTACTTC. This encodes CASRQNRVRGLGETQYF.

The gene calls are TRBV5-5 and TRBJ1-2; 7 bases map to TRBD1. The ends lost 4 bases at V and 8 bases at J; junction bases unmatched: 11. The CDR3 covers 14 residues. CDR1 and CDR2 from the germline V gene are SGHKS and YYEKEE (reference sequence). CDR3 sequence: CASSATGKLTGYTF. CDR3 in DNA: TGTGCCAGCAGCGCGACAGGGAAGCTAACGGGCTACACCTTC.

V gene TRBV18 combines with J gene TRBJ2-5, with 10 nucleotides matching TRBD2. CDR1 KGHSH and CDR2 LQKENI come from the germline V gene. With V trimmed by 0 bases and J by 2 bases, 9 bases remained unmatched. This CDR3 contains 18 residues. The DNA for the CDR3 is TGTGCCAGCTCACCACCCGGGTGGCTAGCGGGGGATCAAGAGACCCAGTACTTC. It encodes CASSPPGWLAGDQETQYF. Looking up the rest from reference TRBV18 and TRBJ2-5 gives the full variable domain: NAGVMQNPRHLVRRRGQEARLRCSPMKGHSHVYWYRQLPEEGLKFMVYLQKENIIDESGMPKERFSAEFPKEGPSILRIQQVVRGDSAAYFCASSPPGWLAGDQETQYFGPGTRLLVL.